This T cell receptor (beta chain) appears in the sequencing data of a study of T-cell reconstitution after alpha-beta-depleted transplantation in children. This clonotype was seen many times. Preparation of the TCRbeta library was carried out with unique molecular identifiers. TCRdb ran MiXCR on the PCR reads and lists one entry per CDR3 protein. This sample has about 230,000 distinct CDR3 sequences; around 9.7% occur once, and the top ten carry over 4.5%. CDR3 length: 15 amino acids. From germline, CDR1 is DFQATT and CDR2 SNEGSKA (reference sequence). The V end was cut by 4 bases, the J end by 2 bases, with 17 bases between.

This material consisted of PBMCs from the stem cell graft donor, taken from the stem cell graft. This clonotype originated in a human donor who donated a stem cell graft to a child with SCID. V is TRBV20-1 and J is TRBJ1-2; D is possibly TRBD1 (5 bases). CDR3 protein: CSANIGPWGNYGYTF. CDR3 DNA sequence: TGCAGTGCTAACATCGGACCGTGGGGCAACTATGGCTACACCTTC.